These T cell receptor beta chains were read from a single sample in a study of blood T cell repertoires in COVID-19. TCRdb keeps only in-frame clones here, not all; method: immunoSEQ multiplex PCR. The sample includes 55,000 to 80,000 clones, 74% of them seen just once. Sample: peripheral blood. Source of these receptors: a woman older than 75 with acute or convalescent COVID-19. The conserved cysteine and the conserved F or W are not part of the CDR3 here. Fields, in order: V gene, J gene, clone size, D gene, CDR3 protein. A D gene is named only where the DNA matches it firmly. Expanded clones get a size class; other rows say once, few or many, or leave the size out.

TRBV19,TRBJ2-1,few,TRBD2,ASTPPLAGGFNEQF
TRBV5-1,TRBJ2-3,.,.,ASSLGSTRASTDTQY
TRBV19,TRBJ2-5,.,.,ASSIEGQGVQGETQY
TRBV28,TRBJ2-1,.,TRBD2,ASSWLAGGRSLNEQF
TRBV7-9,TRBJ2-7,.,.,ASSRTDGNVYEQY
TRBV7-2,TRBJ1-6,.,.,ASSTRQTSYNSPLH
TRBV5-5,TRBJ2-7,.,TRBD2,ASSYRSGSGGPYGQY
TRBV19,TRBJ2-7,once,TRBD1,ASSISRPTGSEQY
TRBV19,TRBJ2-7,.,TRBD1,ASSKQLQGADEQY
TRBV5-1,TRBJ2-6,.,.,ASGTNSGANVLT
TRBV30,TRBJ2-3,.,.,AWTFSTQY